This TCR beta chain was captured by sequencing in a study of identical twins (dated by TCRdb to 2015 to 2016). About the full investigation: To test whether fetal clonotypes persist, this study deep-sequenced TCR alpha and beta repertoires from monozygotic twins, from unrelated adults of various ages, and from cord blood. Replicate twin experiments were performed at different times using different library preparation protocols to rule out contamination. Beyond this particular receptor, the publication reports: A weaker excess of twin sharing was found in beta out-of-frame sequences because the signal-to-noise ratio was lowered by fewer shared sequences. Invariant T cells such as MAIT and iNKT could partly confound zero-insertion analyses, though diverse VJ usage argued against this for most clonotypes. Recombination models systematically underestimated out-of-frame TCR alpha sharing in monozygotic twins but agreed with sharing between unrelated individuals. Compared with coincidental sharing between unrelated individuals, out-of-frame TCR alpha sequences shared between twins had an excess of sequences with low generation probability. Abundant cord blood beta clonotypes carried fewer insertions; young adult naive repertoires showed a weaker similar trend, while memory repertoires showed none. Because the same donors could not be followed over many years, the conclusions depended on cross-sectional statistical analysis.

This clonotype was seen a few times. Its cognate antigen has yet to be identified. No much larger clonotype is one base removed from it; base qualities were not supplied. All donors were healthy Caucasians. Three pairs of female monozygotic twins, all aged about 18 to 29 years, were included in the twin cohort. Positive isolation kits from Invitrogen were used to isolate the CD4+ and CD8+ T cell populations. Via the germline V gene, CDR1 is SGDLS and CDR2 YYNGEE. Trimmed from V: 3 bases; trimmed from J: 2 bases; junction bases lacking a gene match: 7. The CDR3 contains 15 residues, cysteine and phenylalanine counted. Kept here is only the CDR3 DNA, which spans 45 bases and is read in frame from base 1. The library was produced with 5' RACE. Sequencer: Illumina HiSeq 2000. Template switching introduced a universal primer binding site; the final cDNA contained a unique molecular identifier, enabling accurate counting of TCR cDNA molecules. Specific primers in the conserved constant-segment region were used to synthesize first-strand cDNA for the TCR alpha and beta chains. To control for contamination, each cDNA library was double barcoded with a SMART-Mk sample barcode plus Illumina barcodes. Two successive PCR steps introduced TruSeq adapter sequences along with Illumina sample barcodes. TCR alpha and beta cDNA libraries were sequenced on the Illumina HiSeq platform with custom primers. The original methods were these. MiGEC was used to process raw reads and extract unique molecular identifiers, and MiXCR was used to find CDR3 positions. Recombination models were inferred per individual with the repgenHMM and IGoR tools using an EM algorithm. Shared clonotype analysis was performed with the tcR package in R, normalizing sharing by the product of cloneset sizes. To study raw recombination free of thymic and clonal selection effects, out-of-frame nonproductive sequences were analyzed. TCRdb's own reprocessing of the public reads used fastp at Q25 and MiXCR and kept productive beta chains. Each entry is one CDR3 protein sequence, shown with its most common DNA and genes. These V and J calls derive from TCRdb rather than the authors' analysis. This sample holds approximately 500,000 distinct CDR3 sequences; approximately 25% were observed only once. The ten largest clones take up just under 3% of the sample.

In addition, the sample was reused for a study of T cells expressing NK-cell markers. As the second publication notes: Roughly 8 donors provided sorted CD3+CD56+NKG2C+, CD3+CD56+NKG2C- and CD3+CD56-NKG2C+ T-cell subsets, whose TCR beta-chain repertoires were profiled. Of the eight sequenced donors, seven were found to be HCMV-seropositive and one was found to be HCMV-seronegative. In several experiments an anti-gammadeltaTCR antibody was added to restrict sorting to alphabetaTCR-expressing T cells. In over 5 donors, the dominant CD3+CD56+NKG2C+ clonotypes were among the top 10 CD8+ clonotypes and accounted for about 1.0-7.5% of CD8+ T cells. Those dominant clonotypes were again the most abundant among CD3+CD56-NKG2C+ cells in four donors, at about 25-60.1%. It remained unclear whether the expanded NKG2C-expressing T cell clones were specific for HCMV antigens. The eight sequenced donors were randomly selected healthy volunteers, three men and five women. A commercial ELISA kit detecting HCMV-specific IgG in serum was used to determine HCMV serostatus. MIGEC was used to demultiplex reads and group reads by UMI, and MiTCR was used to assemble and quantify clonotypes. To exclude erroneous sequences, any TCR cDNA sequence not supported by at least two reads was discarded. The tcR package was used for downstream repertoire analysis, with clonotypes matched between fractions based on CDR3 nucleotide sequence plus V segment. VDJmatch was used to annotate antigen specificity against VDJdb, with one amino acid substitution in CDR3 permitted.

Sequencing was done on a sample of CD4+ T cells sorted from blood. The V and J segments used are TRBV9 and TRBJ2-7, with 8 junctional bases fitting TRBD1. This sequence was found in a woman between 18 and 29 years old in good health. The nucleotide sequence reads TGTGCCAGCAGCGCCAGGCAGGGGGCCACCTACGAGCAGTACTTC. Its translation is CASSARQGATYEQYF.